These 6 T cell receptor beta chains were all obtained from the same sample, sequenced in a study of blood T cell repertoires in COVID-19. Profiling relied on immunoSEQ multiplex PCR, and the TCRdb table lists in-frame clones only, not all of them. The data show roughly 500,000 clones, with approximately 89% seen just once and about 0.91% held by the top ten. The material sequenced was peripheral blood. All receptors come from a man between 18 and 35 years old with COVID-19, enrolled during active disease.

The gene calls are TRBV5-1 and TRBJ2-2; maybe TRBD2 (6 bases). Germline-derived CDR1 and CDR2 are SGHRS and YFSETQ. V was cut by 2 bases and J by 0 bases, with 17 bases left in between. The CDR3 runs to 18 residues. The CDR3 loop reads CASSLITGRPTNTGELFF. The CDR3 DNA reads TGCGCCAGCAGCTTAATTACCGGGAGACCCACGAACACCGGGGAGCTGTTTTTT. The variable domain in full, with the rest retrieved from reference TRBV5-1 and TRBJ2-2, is KAGVTQTPRYLIKTRGQQVTLSCSPISGHRSVSWYQQTPGQGLQFLFEYFSETQRNKGNFPGRFSGRQFSNSRSEMNVSTLELGDSALYLCASSLITGRPTNTGELFFGEGSRLTVL.

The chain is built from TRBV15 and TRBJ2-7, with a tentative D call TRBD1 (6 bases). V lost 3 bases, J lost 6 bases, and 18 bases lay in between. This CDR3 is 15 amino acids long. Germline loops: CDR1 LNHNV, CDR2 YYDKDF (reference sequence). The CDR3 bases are TGTGCCACCAGCAGGGCCGGGACACTTTCTGTCGAGCAGTACTTC. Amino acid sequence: CATSRAGTLSVEQYF.

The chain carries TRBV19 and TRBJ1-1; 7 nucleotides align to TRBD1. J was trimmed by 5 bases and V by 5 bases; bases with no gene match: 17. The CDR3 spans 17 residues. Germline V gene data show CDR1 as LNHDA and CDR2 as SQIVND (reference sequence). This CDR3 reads CASSSGTTQGVSTEAFF. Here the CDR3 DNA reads TGTGCCAGTAGTTCAGGGACGACCCAGGGGGTGAGTACTGAAGCTTTCTTT.

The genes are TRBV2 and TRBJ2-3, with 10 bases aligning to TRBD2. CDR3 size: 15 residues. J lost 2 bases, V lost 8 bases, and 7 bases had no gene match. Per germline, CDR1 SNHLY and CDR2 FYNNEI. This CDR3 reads CASQRTSGFTDTQYF. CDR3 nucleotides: TGTGCCAGCCAAAGGACTAGCGGATTCACAGATACGCAGTATTTT.

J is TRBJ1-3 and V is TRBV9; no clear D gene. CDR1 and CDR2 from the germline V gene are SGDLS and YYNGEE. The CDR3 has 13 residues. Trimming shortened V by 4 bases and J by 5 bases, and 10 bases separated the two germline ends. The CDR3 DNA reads TGTGCCAGCAGCCCACCACACCGAAACACCATATATTTT. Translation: CASSPPHRNTIYF. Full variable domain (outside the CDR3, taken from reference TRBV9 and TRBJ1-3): DSGVTQTPKHLITATGQRVTLRCSPRSGDLSVYWYQQSLDQGLQFLIQYYNGEERAKGNILERFSAQQFPDLHSELNLSSLELGDSALYFCASSPPHRNTIYFGEGSWLTVV.

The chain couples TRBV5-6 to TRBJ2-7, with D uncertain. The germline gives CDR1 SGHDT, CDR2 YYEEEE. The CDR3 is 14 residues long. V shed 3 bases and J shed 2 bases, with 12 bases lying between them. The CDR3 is CASSSRGWTYEQYF. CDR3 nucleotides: TGTGCCAGCAGCTCCCGAGGCTGGACCTACGAGCAGTACTTC.